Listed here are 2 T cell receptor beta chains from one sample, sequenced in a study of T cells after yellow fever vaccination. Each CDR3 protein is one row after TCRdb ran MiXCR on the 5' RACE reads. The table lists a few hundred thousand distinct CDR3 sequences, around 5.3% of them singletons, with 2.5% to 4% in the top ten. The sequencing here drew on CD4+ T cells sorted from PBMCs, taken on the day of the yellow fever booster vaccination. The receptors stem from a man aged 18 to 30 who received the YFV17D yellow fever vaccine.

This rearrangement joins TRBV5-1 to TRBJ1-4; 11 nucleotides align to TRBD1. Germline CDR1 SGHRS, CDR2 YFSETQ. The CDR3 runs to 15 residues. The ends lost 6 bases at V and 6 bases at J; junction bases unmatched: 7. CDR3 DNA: TGCGCCAGCACCGTATTGGGACAGGGGGATGAAAAACTGTTTTTT. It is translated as CASTVLGQGDEKLFF.

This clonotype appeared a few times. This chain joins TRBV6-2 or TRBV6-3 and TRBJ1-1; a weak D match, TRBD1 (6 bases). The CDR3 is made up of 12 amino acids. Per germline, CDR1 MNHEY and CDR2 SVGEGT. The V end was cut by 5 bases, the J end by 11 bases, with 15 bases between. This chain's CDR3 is CASSRSRGMAFF. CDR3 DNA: TGTGCCAGCAGTCGGTCCAGGGGAATGGCTTTCTTT.